This entry describes one T cell receptor (beta chain). Its antigen is not known. Full-length variable regions came from constant-region reverse primers plus semi-nested Nested Universal Primer A PCR. TCRdb re-called the 5' RACE reads through MiXCR, storing one row per CDR3 protein. The sample includes tens of thousands of distinct CDR3 sequences, approximately 23% of them seen just once. Per the germline V gene, CDR1 is SGHTA and CDR2 is FQGNSA. The CDR3 runs 14 residues. V lost 3 bases, J lost 7 bases, and 13 bases lay in between. Naive CD4+ cells had CD25+ Tregs removed. Study-wide results and limits: Tumor memory CD4+ T cell TCR gene usage clustered with blood and lymph node memory CD4+ cells and lymph node naive CD4+ cells.

V is TRBV7-2 and J is TRBJ2-1; D might be TRBD2 (5 bases). The sequenced sample consisted of tumor-infiltrating naive CD4+ T cells sorted from the breast tumor. As to subset: naive CD4+ T cells, CD4+CD45RA+CD25-. The receptor was derived from a female donor with breast cancer. CDR3 in DNA: TGTGCCAGCAGCTTCCAGACTATTTATAATGAGCAGTTCTTC. As protein: CASSFQTIYNEQFF. The full variable domain, completed using reference TRBV7-2 and TRBJ2-1, is GAGVSQSPSNKVTEKGKDVELRCDPISGHTALYWYRQSLGQGLEFLIYFQGNSAPDKSGLPSDRFSAERTGGSVSTLTIQRTQQEDSAVYLCASSFQTIYNEQFFGPGTRLTVL.